The present entry profiles one T cell receptor beta chain with its context. The repertoire was sequenced with immunoSEQ multiplex PCR; TCRdb's copy has only in-frame clones and lacks some. The sample shows fewer than 80,000 clones, 70% to 90% of them seen only once. The germline V gene has CDR1 SGDLS and CDR2 YYNGEE. Trimming removed 0 bases from V and 10 bases from J, with 11 bases in between. This CDR3 spans 13 amino acids. The data were obtained in a study of blood T cell repertoires in COVID-19. Sequenced input: peripheral blood. The origin of this receptor is a man aged 30 to 39 with acute or convalescent COVID-19. The V and J genes are TRBV9 and TRBJ2-1, with D possibly TRBD2 on 5 matching bases. This CDR3 reads CASSVVGVSEQFF. The CDR3 DNA reads TGTGCCAGCAGCGTAGTCGGGGTCTCCGAGCAGTTCTTC.